The T cell receptor beta chain described here comes from a study of T cell changes during pregnancy in multiple sclerosis. The CDR3 is 11 amino acids. Germline V lookup: CDR1 SQVTM, CDR2 ANQGSEA. The ends were cut back, 4 bases at V and 3 bases at J, with 7 bases in the middle. Clones were read by immunoSEQ multiplex PCR, and TCRdb kept only the in-frame ones, dropping some. This repertoire shows about 70,000 clones, roughly nine tenths found once; its top ten account for less than 2.5%. The specimen was peripheral blood, collected in the second trimester of pregnancy. The TCR sequence derives from a female donor in good health, enrolled as a control in a pregnancy study. The V and J genes are TRBV29-1 and TRBJ2-7; D possibly corresponds to TRBD2 (5 bases). The CDR3 loop is CSVARGYEQYF. CDR3 in DNA: TGCAGCGTTGCTCGGGGCTACGAGCAGTACTTC.